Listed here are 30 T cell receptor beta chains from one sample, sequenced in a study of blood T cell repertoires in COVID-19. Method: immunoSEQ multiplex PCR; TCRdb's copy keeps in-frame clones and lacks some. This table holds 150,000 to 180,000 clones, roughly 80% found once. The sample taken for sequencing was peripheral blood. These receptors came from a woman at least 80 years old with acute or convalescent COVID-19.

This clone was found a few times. The DNA for the CDR3 is TGTGCCAGCAGCCTTACAGGGAACACCGGGGAGCTGTTTTTT. This translates into CASSLTGNTGELFF. The chain is built from TRBV3-1 (or the pseudogene TRBV3-2) and TRBJ2-2, with a weak D call TRBD1 (5 bases). The CDR3 is 14 amino acids. The germline V and J ends were trimmed by 4 bases and 1 base, with 7 bases remaining between them. Germline CDR1 and CDR2: LGHDT and YNNKEL (reference sequence).

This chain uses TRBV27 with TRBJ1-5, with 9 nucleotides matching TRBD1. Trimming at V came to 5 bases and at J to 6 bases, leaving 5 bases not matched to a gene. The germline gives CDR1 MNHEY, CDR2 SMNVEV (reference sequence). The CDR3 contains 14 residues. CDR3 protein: CASSRTGDGQPQHF. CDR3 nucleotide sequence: TGTGCCAGCAGTCGGACAGGGGATGGTCAGCCCCAGCATTTT.

CDR3 in amino acids: CASSEARGAGQPQHF. The CDR3 DNA reads TGTGCCAGCAGTGAAGCGCGGGGGGCTGGTCAGCCCCAGCATTTT. The chain has TRBV2 and TRBJ1-5; D perhaps matches TRBD1 (6 bases). The length of the CDR3 is 15 residues. Trimming removed 0 bases from V and 6 bases from J, with 12 bases in between. Germline V gene data show CDR1 as SNHLY and CDR2 as FYNNEI.

In DNA, the CDR3 is TGTGCCAGCAGCTCGGGGGTCCCGAAAGACAATGAGCAGTTCTTC. Its translation is CASSSGVPKDNEQFF. J is TRBJ2-1 and V is TRBV5-8, with a weak D call TRBD2 (6 bases). Germline lookup yields CDR1 SGHTS and CDR2 YDEGEE. The CDR3 contains 15 residues. V lost 3 bases and J 5 bases, leaving 15 bases between the germline ends. The full variable domain, with the rest looked up from reference TRBV5-8 and TRBJ2-1, is EAGVTQSPTHLIKTRGQQATLRCSPISGHTSVYWYQQALGLGLQFLLWYDEGEERNRGNFPPRFSGRQFPNYSSELNVNALELEDSALYLCASSSGVPKDNEQFFGPGTRLTVL.

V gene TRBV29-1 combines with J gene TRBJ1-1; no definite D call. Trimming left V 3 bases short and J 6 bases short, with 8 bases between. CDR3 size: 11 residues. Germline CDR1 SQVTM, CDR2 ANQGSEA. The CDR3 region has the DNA TGCAGCGTTGATTTGAGCGCTGAAGCTTTCTTT. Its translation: CSVDLSAEAFF.

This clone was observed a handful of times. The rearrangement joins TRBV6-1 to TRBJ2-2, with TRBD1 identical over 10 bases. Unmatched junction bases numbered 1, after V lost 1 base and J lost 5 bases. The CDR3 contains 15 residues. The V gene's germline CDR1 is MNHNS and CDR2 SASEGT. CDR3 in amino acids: CASSEEGQGTGELFF. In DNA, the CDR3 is TGTGCCAGCAGTGAAGAGGGACAGGGGACCGGGGAGCTGTTTTTT.

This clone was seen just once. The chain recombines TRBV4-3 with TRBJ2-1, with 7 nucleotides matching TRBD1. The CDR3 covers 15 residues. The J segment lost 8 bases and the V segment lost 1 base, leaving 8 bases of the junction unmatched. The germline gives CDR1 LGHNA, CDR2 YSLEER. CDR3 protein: CASSQAYRGFDEQFF. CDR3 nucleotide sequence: TGCGCCAGCAGCCAAGCCTACAGGGGTTTTGATGAGCAGTTCTTC.

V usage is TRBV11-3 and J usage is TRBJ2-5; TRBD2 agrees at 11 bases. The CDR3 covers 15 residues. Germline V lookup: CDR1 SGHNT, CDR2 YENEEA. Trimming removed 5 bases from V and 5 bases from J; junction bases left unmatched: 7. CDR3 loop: CASSQTSGAPETQYF. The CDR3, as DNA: TGTGCCAGCAGCCAGACTAGCGGGGCCCCCGAGACCCAGTACTTC.

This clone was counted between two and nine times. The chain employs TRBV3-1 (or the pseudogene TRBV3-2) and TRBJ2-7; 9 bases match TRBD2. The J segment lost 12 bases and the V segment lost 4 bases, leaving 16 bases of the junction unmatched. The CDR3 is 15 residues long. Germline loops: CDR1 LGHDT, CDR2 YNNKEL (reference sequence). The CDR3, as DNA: TGTGCCAGCAGCCGGTATAGCGGGAGCGATATAAGGCTGTACTTC. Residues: CASSRYSGSDIRLYF.

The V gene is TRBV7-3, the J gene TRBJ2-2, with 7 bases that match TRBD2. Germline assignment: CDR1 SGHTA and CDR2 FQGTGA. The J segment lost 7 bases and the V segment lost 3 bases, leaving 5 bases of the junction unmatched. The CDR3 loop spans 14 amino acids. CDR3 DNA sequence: TGTGCCAGCAGCTTCGGGGGGTTAGTCGGGGAGCTGTTTTTT. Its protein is CASSFGGLVGELFF.

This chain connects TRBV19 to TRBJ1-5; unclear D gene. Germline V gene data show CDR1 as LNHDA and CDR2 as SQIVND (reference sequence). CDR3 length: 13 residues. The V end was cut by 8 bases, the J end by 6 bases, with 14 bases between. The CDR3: CASDRGAGQPQHF. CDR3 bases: TGTGCCAGTGATCGGGGTGCAGGTCAGCCCCAGCATTTT.

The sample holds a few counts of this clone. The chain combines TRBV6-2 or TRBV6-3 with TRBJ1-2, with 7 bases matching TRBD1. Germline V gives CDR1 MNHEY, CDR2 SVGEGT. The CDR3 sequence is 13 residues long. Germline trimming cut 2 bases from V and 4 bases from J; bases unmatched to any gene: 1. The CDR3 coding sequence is TGTGCCAGCAGTTACGGGGACAGCTATGGCTACACCTTC. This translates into CASSYGDSYGYTF.

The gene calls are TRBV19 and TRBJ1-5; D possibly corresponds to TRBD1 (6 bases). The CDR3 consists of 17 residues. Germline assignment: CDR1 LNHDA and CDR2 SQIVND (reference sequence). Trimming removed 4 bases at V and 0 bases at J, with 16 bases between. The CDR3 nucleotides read TGTGCCAGTAGTAGGGGGCCGGGGTATTATAGCAATCAGCCCCAGCATTTT. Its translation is CASSRGPGYYSNQPQHF.

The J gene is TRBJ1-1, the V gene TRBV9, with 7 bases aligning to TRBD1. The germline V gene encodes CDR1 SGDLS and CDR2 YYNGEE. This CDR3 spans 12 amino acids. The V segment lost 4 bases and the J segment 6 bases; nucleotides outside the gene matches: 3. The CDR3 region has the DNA TGTGCCAGCAGCCGGGACAGCGCTGAAGCTTTCTTT. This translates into CASSRDSAEAFF.

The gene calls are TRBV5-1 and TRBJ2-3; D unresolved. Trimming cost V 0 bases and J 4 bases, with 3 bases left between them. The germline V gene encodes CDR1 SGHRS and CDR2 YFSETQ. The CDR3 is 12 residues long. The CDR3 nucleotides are TGCGCCAGCAGCTTGGCGGCAGATACGCAGTATTTT. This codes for CASSLAADTQYF.

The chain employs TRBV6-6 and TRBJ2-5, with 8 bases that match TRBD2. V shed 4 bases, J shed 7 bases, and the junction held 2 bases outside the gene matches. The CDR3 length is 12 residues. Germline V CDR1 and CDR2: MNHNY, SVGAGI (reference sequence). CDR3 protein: CASSSRGGTQYF. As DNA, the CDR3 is TGTGCCAGCAGTTCCCGGGGGGGGACCCAGTACTTC.

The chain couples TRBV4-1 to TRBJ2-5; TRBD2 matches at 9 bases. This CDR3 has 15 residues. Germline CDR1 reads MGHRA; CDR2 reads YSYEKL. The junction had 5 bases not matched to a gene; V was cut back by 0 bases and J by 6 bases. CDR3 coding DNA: TGCGCCAGCAGCCAAGATGGGACTAGCTTACAGACCCAGTACTTC. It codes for CASSQDGTSLQTQYF.

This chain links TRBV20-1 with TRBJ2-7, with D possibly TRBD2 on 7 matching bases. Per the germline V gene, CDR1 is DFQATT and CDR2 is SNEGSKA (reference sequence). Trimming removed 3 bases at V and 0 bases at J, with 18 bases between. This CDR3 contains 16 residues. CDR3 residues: CSASGGRTGSSYEQYF. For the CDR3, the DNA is TGCAGTGCTAGTGGCGGGAGAACAGGGAGCTCCTACGAGCAGTACTTC.

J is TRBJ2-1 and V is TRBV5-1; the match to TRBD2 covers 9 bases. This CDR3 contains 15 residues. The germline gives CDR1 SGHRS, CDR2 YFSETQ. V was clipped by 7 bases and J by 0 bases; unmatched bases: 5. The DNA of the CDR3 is TGCGCCAGCGAATATAGCGGGAGCTCCTACAATGAGCAGTTCTTC. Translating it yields CASEYSGSSYNEQFF.

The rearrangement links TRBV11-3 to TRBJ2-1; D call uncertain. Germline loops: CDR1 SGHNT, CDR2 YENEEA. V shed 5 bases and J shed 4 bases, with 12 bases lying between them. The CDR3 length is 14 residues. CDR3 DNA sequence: TGTGCCAGCAGCCCCGCGGCGGAATACAATGAGCAGTTCTTC. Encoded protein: CASSPAAEYNEQFF.

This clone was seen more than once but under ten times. The CDR3 sequence: CASSPGAGVNTGELFF. CDR3 coding DNA: TGCGCCAGCAGCCCGGGCGCGGGGGTTAACACCGGGGAGCTGTTTTTT. The V call is TRBV5-1, the J call TRBJ2-2; 7 positions match TRBD2. V shed 4 bases, J shed 2 bases, and the junction held 8 bases outside the gene matches. Per germline, CDR1 SGHRS and CDR2 YFSETQ. The CDR3 length is 16 residues. The full variable domain, its missing parts supplied by reference TRBV5-1 and TRBJ2-2, is KAGVTQTPRYLIKTRGQQVTLSCSPISGHRSVSWYQQTPGQGLQFLFEYFSETQRNKGNFPGRFSGRQFSNSRSEMNVSTLELGDSALYLCASSPGAGVNTGELFFGEGSRLTVL.

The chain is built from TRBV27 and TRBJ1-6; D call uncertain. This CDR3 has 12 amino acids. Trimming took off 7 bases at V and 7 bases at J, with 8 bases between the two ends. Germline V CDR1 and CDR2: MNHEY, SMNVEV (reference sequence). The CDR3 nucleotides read TGTGCCAGCATGTTCCTAAATTCACCCCTCCACTTT. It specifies CASMFLNSPLHF.

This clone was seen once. CDR3 bases: TGCGCCAGCAGCCAAGAAGGGACTAGCCGGGAGCTGTTTTTT. It encodes CASSQEGTSRELFF. The rearrangement uses TRBV4-1 and TRBJ2-2, with 9 bases identical to TRBD2. After removal of 0 bases from V and 9 bases from J, the junction contained 2 bases not matched to a gene. The CDR3 spans 14 residues. Per the germline V gene, CDR1 is MGHRA and CDR2 is YSYEKL.

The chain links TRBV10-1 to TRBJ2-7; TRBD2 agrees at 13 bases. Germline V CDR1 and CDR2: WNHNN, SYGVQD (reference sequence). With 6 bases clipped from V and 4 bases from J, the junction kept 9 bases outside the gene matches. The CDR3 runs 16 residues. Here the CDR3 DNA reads TGCGCCAGCAGCCCCGGACTAGCGGGAGAACAATACGAGCAGTACTTC. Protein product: CASSPGLAGEQYEQYF.

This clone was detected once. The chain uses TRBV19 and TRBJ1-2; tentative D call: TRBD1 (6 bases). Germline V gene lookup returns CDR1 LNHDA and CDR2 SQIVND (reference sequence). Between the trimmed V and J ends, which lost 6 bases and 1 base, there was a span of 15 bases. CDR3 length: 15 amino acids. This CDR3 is CASRKGQYLNYGYTF. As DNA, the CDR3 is TGTGCCAGTAGAAAAGGACAGTACCTTAACTATGGCTACACCTTC.

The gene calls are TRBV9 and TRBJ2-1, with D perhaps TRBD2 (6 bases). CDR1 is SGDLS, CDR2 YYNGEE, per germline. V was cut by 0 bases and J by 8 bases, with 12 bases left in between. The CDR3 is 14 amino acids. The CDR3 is CASSVGGTPDEQFF. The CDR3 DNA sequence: TGTGCCAGCAGCGTAGGGGGGACTCCCGATGAGCAGTTCTTC.

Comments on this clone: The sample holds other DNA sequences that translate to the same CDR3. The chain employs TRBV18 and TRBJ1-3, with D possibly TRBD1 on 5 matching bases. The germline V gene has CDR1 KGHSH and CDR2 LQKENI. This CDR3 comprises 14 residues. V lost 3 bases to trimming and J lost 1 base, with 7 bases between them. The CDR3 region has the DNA TGTGCCAGCTCACCGACAGATTCTGGAAACACCATATATTTT. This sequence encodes CASSPTDSGNTIYF.

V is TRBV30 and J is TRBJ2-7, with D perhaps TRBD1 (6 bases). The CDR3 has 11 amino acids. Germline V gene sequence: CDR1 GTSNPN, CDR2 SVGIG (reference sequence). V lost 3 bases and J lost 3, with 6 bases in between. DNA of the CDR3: TGTGCCTGGAGGGACAGCTACGAGCAGTACTTC. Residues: CAWRDSYEQYF.

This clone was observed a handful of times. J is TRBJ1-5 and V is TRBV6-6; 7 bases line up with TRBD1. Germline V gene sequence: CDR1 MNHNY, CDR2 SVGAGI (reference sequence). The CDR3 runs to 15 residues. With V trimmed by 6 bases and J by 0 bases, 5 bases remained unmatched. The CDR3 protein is CASRPTGFSNQPQHF. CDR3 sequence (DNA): TGTGCCAGCAGGCCGACAGGGTTTAGCAATCAGCCCCAGCATTTT.

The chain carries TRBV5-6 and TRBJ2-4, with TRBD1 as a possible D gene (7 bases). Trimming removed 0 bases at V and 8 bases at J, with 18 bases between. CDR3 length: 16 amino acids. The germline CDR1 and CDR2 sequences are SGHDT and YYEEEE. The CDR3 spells CASSLGRQGGRDIQYF. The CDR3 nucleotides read TGTGCCAGCAGCTTGGGAAGACAGGGAGGTCGGGACATTCAGTACTTC.